This T cell receptor beta chain emerged from a study of shared clonotypes between healthy human individuals. General observations from the study: Between four donors, naive CD4 clonotypes were shared at a level of around 4.8%.

The data were produced by immunoSEQ multiplex PCR, yet TCRdb's version contains in-frame clones alone and is incomplete. The sample contains 1 million to 1.2 million clones, 60% to 85% of which appear only once. On this clone: The antigen is undetermined. Additional DNA sequences in this sample encode the identical CDR3.

Germline CDR1 and CDR2: KGHSH and LQKENI. V was trimmed by 0 bases and J by 3 bases, leaving 6 bases between them. This CDR3 comprises 13 residues. This receptor was taken from a young man in good health. Some clones in this sample may be carry-over from other donors' samples. The sample was memory CD4+ T cells from PBMCs. The sample's subset: CD45RA-negative fraction. This chain uses TRBV18 with TRBJ2-7, with D hard to call. The CDR3 loop is CASSPPTGYEQYF. CDR3 in DNA: TGTGCCAGCTCACCACCGACCGGCTACGAGCAGTACTTC.